A few counts support the clone carrying this TCR beta chain. Antigen: not known. This entry is derived from a study of T cell repertoires in cytomegalovirus infection. Looking at the study overall: Recently described HLA-C-restricted plus well-studied HLA-B-restricted CMV epitopes were used. A matching HLA type, together with CMV infection, was signaled by public TCR beta signatures.

General study results and limits: HLA-C-restricted CMV clonotypes gave the most frequent clonotype in two of eight donors. Cumulated frequencies of public TCR beta families served to identify carriers of CMV plus the relevant HLA.

In germline, CDR1 is SEHNR, CDR2 FQNEAQ (reference sequence). The CDR3 is 15 residues long. Trimming pared 5 bases from V and 7 bases from J, leaving 17 bases between. TCRdb reanalysed the reads using MiXCR and keeps one entry per CDR3 protein. The table shows around 500,000 distinct CDR3 sequences, with 42% occurring only once. The V call is TRBV7-9, the J call TRBJ1-4; D ambiguous. This clonotype originated in a human donor in good health (CMV status not recorded). Some clones in this sample may be carry-over from other donors' samples. The material was cultured PBMCs, obtained from culture after CMV antigen stimulation. The CDR3 sequence is CASSLMTPTSEKLFF. For the CDR3, the DNA is TGTGCCAGCAGCCTTATGACACCCACCAGTGAAAAACTGTTTTTT.